This T cell receptor beta chain was retrieved from a study of cytomegalovirus exposure and HLA in healthy donors. Study observations and caveats: DRB1 showed the most TCR associations and HLA-C the fewest in a later analysis, as rates varied by HLA locus. Sequencing artifact likely explains a cluster of highly shared sequence variants. Researchers reported from a later analysis that most CMV-associated TCR beta chains appeared HLA-restricted.

PCR was performed using 60 Vbeta and 13 Jbeta primers. Clones were read by immunoSEQ multiplex PCR, and TCRdb kept only the in-frame ones, dropping some. Of over 60,000 clones listed, 60% to 85% are singletons. Concerning this clone: As yet, its antigen is unknown.

The receptor's source is a man between 65 and 80 years old in good health and CMV-seronegative. Sequencing used PBMCs.

The CDR3 region is CASSKVSASSGRLPGELFF. CDR3 DNA sequence: TGTGCCAGCAGCAAGGTTAGTGCGTCTAGCGGGAGGTTACCCGGGGAGCTGTTTTTT. V gene TRBV21-1 combines with J gene TRBJ2-2; the table assigns TRBD2, which was not confirmed against the DNA. TRBV21-1 is listed as a pseudogene. This CDR3 is 19 amino acids long.